The 17 T cell receptor beta chains listed next were all sequenced from one sample in a study of regulatory T cells in long-lasting Graves disease. Arm-PCR with iRepertoire HTBI primers amplified the CDR3 regions for these TCR beta libraries. TCRdb recomputed calls from the multiplex PCR reads with MiXCR, one row per CDR3 protein. The table shows about 530,000 distinct CDR3 sequences, with about 16% occurring only once. Time point described: newly diagnosed GD, antithyroid drugs for less than 3 months. From RNA extracted from PBMCs, the TCR library was made. The same data also contributed to another study, on T cells in Graves' hyperthyroidism and ophthalmopathy.

The sample in question was peripheral blood mononuclear cells (PBMCs), obtained at new diagnosis, from a patient treated with antithyroid drugs. The receptors derive from a woman in her forties or fifties with Graves disease.

This clonotype has ten or more counts. The chain carries TRBV28 and TRBJ2-7; TRBD1 agrees at 7 bases. V dropped 8 bases and J dropped 6; count of bases not matched to a gene: 7. The CDR3 consists of 12 residues. The germline CDR1 and CDR2 sequences are MDHEN and SYDVKM. Here the CDR3 reads CASAGTAAEQYF. In DNA, the CDR3 is TGTGCCAGCGCAGGGACAGCCGCCGAGCAGTACTTC.

This chain joins TRBV9 and TRBJ1-1; TRBD1 might be the D (5 bases). V was pared by 4 bases and J by 5 bases, with 21 bases between. Per germline, CDR1 SGDLS and CDR2 YYNGEE. This CDR3 spans 16 amino acids. DNA of the CDR3: TGTGCCAGCAGCACCTCGGAGGGCCGACGGGGGACTGAAGCTTTCTTT. This codes for CASSTSEGRRGTEAFF.

This clonotype was recorded many times. CDR3 region: CASSLGGRVGTEAFF. The CDR3 DNA follows: TGTGCCAGCAGCCTTGGGGGGCGAGTGGGCACTGAAGCTTTCTTT. This sequence joins TRBV3-1 and TRBJ1-1, with D maybe TRBD1 (6 bases). This CDR3 contains 15 residues. Between the trimmed V and J ends, which lost 4 bases and 4 bases, there was a span of 16 bases. CDR1 is LGHDT and CDR2 is YNNKEL in the germline V gene (reference sequence).

The chain recombines TRBV27 with TRBJ1-1; 7 nucleotides agree with TRBD1. The CDR3 extends over 15 amino acids. Germline V gene data show CDR1 as MNHEY and CDR2 as SMNVEV (reference sequence). V was pared by 7 bases and J by 0 bases, with 8 bases of the junction left unmatched. CDR3 sequence (DNA): TGTGCCAGCACCCACTTGGACAGGTTGAACACTGAAGCTTTCTTT. It is translated as CASTHLDRLNTEAFF.

In its sample, this clonotype was seen many times. The chain joins TRBV6-1 to TRBJ1-2, with 9 bases matching TRBD1. Trimming at V came to 5 bases and at J to 4 bases, leaving 8 bases not matched to a gene. The CDR3 runs 15 residues. Germline lookup yields CDR1 MNHNS and CDR2 SASEGT. CDR3 coding DNA: TGTGCCAGCAGTCCATTCTCGACAGGGGGCTATGGCTACACCTTC. As protein: CASSPFSTGGYGYTF.

This clonotype has more than one count but fewer than ten. This chain connects TRBV27 to TRBJ2-1; the match to TRBD1 covers 7 bases. The J call is uncertain, as TRBJ2-5 better fits the DNA end. Germline V gene lookup returns CDR1 MNHEY and CDR2 SMNVEV (reference sequence). This CDR3 contains 17 residues. CDR3 loop: CASSPFRLGTDQETQYF. The CDR3 nucleotides read TGTGCCAGCAGTCCGTTCCGCCTCGGGACAGACCAAGAGACCCAGTACTTC.

This clonotype was recorded a few times. The chain uses TRBV4-1 and TRBJ1-1; 7 bases agree with TRBD1. This CDR3 has 15 amino acids. J lost 1 base, V lost 7 bases, and 9 bases had no gene match. Per germline, CDR1 MGHRA and CDR2 YSYEKL. The DNA for the CDR3 is TGCGCCAGCACCATATTGTCAGGGGGGAACACTGAAGCTTTCTTT. Its protein product is CASTILSGGNTEAFF.

This clonotype was recorded many times. The gene calls are TRBV28 and TRBJ1-1; the D gene is possibly TRBD1 (6 bases). Germline V gene lookup returns CDR1 MDHEN and CDR2 SYDVKM. V lost 3 bases and J 0 bases, leaving 20 bases between the germline ends. This CDR3 contains 18 residues. In nucleotides, the CDR3 is TGTGCCAGCAGTTTTTATGGGCCGCCGGGACACATGAACACTGAAGCTTTCTTT. This gives the protein CASSFYGPPGHMNTEAFF.

This clonotype was counted ten times or more. One junction end disagrees with the germline gene, perhaps due to a read error. This chain links TRBV2 with TRBJ1-6; perhaps TRBD1 as D (6 bases). This CDR3 is 10 amino acids long. CDR1 is SNHLY, CDR2 FYNNEI, per germline. The CDR3 region is CASRGSPLHF. The CDR3 DNA reads as TGTGCTAGCAGGGGTTCACCCCTCCACTTT.

The genes are TRBV15 and TRBJ2-2, with TRBD2 matching 14 bases. The CDR3 totals 20 residues. Trimming removed 3 bases from V and 0 bases from J; junction bases left unmatched: 9. Germline CDR1 LNHNV, CDR2 YYDKDF (reference sequence). CDR3: CATSRGPTSGGAANTGELFF. The CDR3 region has the DNA TGTGCCACCAGCAGGGGTCCGACTAGCGGGGGGGCGGCGAACACCGGGGAGCTGTTTTTT.

V and J are TRBV12-3 or TRBV12-4 and TRBJ2-2; D is tentatively TRBD1 or TRBD2 (5 bases each). V was pared by 7 bases and J by 6 bases, with 18 bases between. There are 15 residues in the CDR3. The CDR3 region is CASTLPGPAAGELFF. The CDR3 nucleotides read TGTGCCAGCACTCTCCCGGGACCCGCGGCCGGGGAGCTGTTTTTT.

This clonotype was counted only a few times. V and J are TRBV7-8 and TRBJ2-3; a possible D gene is TRBD1 (6 bases). V was cut by 3 bases and J by 0 bases, with 19 bases left in between. Germline CDR1 reads SGHVS; CDR2 reads FQNEAQ. The CDR3 is 18 amino acids. CDR3 sequence reads: CASSFWPLGQLSTDTQYF. As DNA, the CDR3 is TGTGCCAGCAGCTTTTGGCCCTTAGGACAGCTTAGCACAGATACGCAGTATTTT.

The rearrangement links TRBV19 to TRBJ2-1, with D uncertain. V lost 5 bases, J lost 3 bases, and 11 bases lay in between. The germline V gene encodes CDR1 LNHDA and CDR2 SQIVND (reference sequence). CDR3 length: 14 amino acids. The CDR3 nucleotides read TGTGCCAGTAGTCGTTCTAGAAACTACAATGAGCAGTTCTTC. Translated: CASSRSRNYNEQFF.

V and J are TRBV7-9 and TRBJ1-6; D may be TRBD1 (6 bases). V was clipped by 4 bases and J by 1 base, with 14 bases between them. Germline CDR1 reads SEHNR; CDR2 reads FQNEAQ (reference sequence). CDR3 length: 17 residues. CDR3 DNA: TGTGCCAGCAGCTCAACAGTTACAGGGTCCTATAATTCACCCCTCCACTTT. Its translation: CASSSTVTGSYNSPLHF.

This clonotype was observed a few times. The chain links TRBV2 to TRBJ1-1; D is unclear. V lost 6 bases to trimming and J lost 0 bases, with 8 bases between them. There are 13 residues in the CDR3. Germline CDR1 reads SNHLY; CDR2 reads FYNNEI. As DNA, the CDR3 is TGTGCCAGCAGAAGGGCGGTGAACACTGAAGCTTTCTTT. Protein: CASRRAVNTEAFF.

This clonotype was observed at least ten times. This rearrangement joins TRBV5-1 to TRBJ2-7; D remains unclear. V was clipped by 1 base and J by 5 bases, with 10 bases between them. Germline assignment: CDR1 SGHRS and CDR2 YFSETQ. This CDR3 comprises 13 residues. The CDR3 coding sequence is TGCGCCAGCAGCTTGCCTAGTCAGAACGAGCAGTACTTC. Its translation: CASSLPSQNEQYF.

This chain uses TRBV12-3 or TRBV12-4 with TRBJ1-6; D is undetermined. This CDR3 contains 16 residues. With 1 base removed from V and 7 bases from J, the gap between germline ends came to 14 bases. The CDR3 region is CASSLEHPAGNSPLHF. As DNA, the CDR3 is TGTGCCAGCAGTTTAGAACACCCGGCTGGGAATTCACCCCTCCACTTT.